This T cell receptor beta chain was profiled in a study of monozygotic twins with inflammatory bowel disease. Study results and limitations: There was no way to distinguish the different T cell subtypes. There was no support for any single strong signal or clonotype associated with IBD. Limited power may explain why concordant and discordant twins showed no difference in repertoire similarity.

Comment on this clonotype: The antigen is undetermined.

Through template switching, UMIs that included a 6-nucleotide sample barcode were added. TCRdb reprocessed the 5' RACE reads, with one entry per CDR3 protein and no DNA. The sample has approximately 160,000 distinct CDR3 sequences. This receptor was identified in a human donor with ulcerative colitis or Crohn's disease, or a healthy co-twin of an affected twin (not recorded which). Sequences were obtained from blood.

The CDR3 spells CASSSTGAGYGYTF. The chain combines TRBV11-2 with TRBJ1-2; TCRdb reports TRBD1, a call that lacks DNA to check it against. The CDR3 has 14 residues. Germline CDR1 is SGHAT and CDR2 is FQNNGV.